This T cell receptor beta chain emerged from a study of CD8+ T cells in alopecia areata. With V trimmed by 2 bases and J by 0 bases, 2 bases remained unmatched. Germline V gives CDR1 SGHRS, CDR2 YFSETQ. This CDR3 comprises 15 residues. Details on this clone: The same CDR3 can be traced to other DNA sequences in this sample.

Isolated RNA was reverse transcribed into cDNA used as the sequencing template. Here immunoSEQ multiplex PCR was the method, and the copy in TCRdb shows in-frame clones only, minus some. The repertoire holds 130,000 to 150,000 clones, with roughly 46% as singletons. This TCR was recovered from a human donor with alopecia areata. The input for sequencing was CD4+ T cells sorted from blood, taken at week 0. The genes are TRBV5-1 and TRBJ2-1; 7 bases fit TRBD2. CDR3 amino acids: CASSLAGSSYNEQFF. The CDR3 DNA reads TGCGCCAGCAGCTTAGCGGGGAGCTCCTACAATGAGCAGTTCTTC.